Each of the 27 T cell receptor beta chains below was sequenced from the same sample in a study of CD8 T cells in ankylosing spondylitis. TCRdb reanalysed the 5' RACE reads using MiXCR and keeps one entry per CDR3 protein. The data hold roughly 200,000 distinct CDR3 sequences, with 9.5% to 15% observed a single time. Sequenced sample: blood, either unsorted or a sorted T cell fraction (not recorded which). The origin of the receptors is a male donor with ankylosing spondylitis or in good health (not recorded which).

The chain is built from TRBV12-1 and TRBJ2-3; the table names TRBD1, a call not compared with the DNA. TRBV12-1 corresponds to a pseudogene. The CDR3 is 15 residues long. This chain's CDR3 is CASSSGRRRTDTQYF. CDR3 nucleotide sequence: TGTGCCAGCAGCTCCGGGCGGCGCAGGACAGATACGCAGTATTTT.

This chain connects TRBV7-8 to TRBJ2-1; 7 positions match TRBD2. With 2 bases clipped from V and 6 bases from J, the junction kept 10 bases outside the gene matches. Germline V gene sequence: CDR1 SGHVS, CDR2 FQNEAQ. This CDR3 comprises 16 residues. In DNA form, the CDR3 reads TGTGCCAGCAGCTTACCAAGGACTAGTATGTTCAATGAGCAGTTCTTC. Its translation: CASSLPRTSMFNEQFF.

This chain uses TRBV4-1 with TRBJ1-1; no definite D call. The CDR3 is 14 residues long. Trimming stripped 3 bases from V and 3 bases from J, with 11 bases between. Germline assignment: CDR1 MGHRA and CDR2 YSYEKL. The CDR3, as DNA: TGCGCCAGCAGCCAGGGGTCCTGGGACACTGAAGCTTTCTTT. Translating gives CASSQGSWDTEAFF.

This sequence joins TRBV5-1 and TRBJ2-3; 11 bases match TRBD1. The CDR3 totals 13 residues. From germline, CDR1 is SGHRS and CDR2 YFSETQ. V lost 7 bases and J lost 7; bases outside the gene matches: 5. Here the CDR3 reads CASAGQGGNTQYF. Here the CDR3 DNA reads TGCGCCAGCGCGGGACAGGGGGGAAATACGCAGTATTTT.

This clonotype was picked up a small number of times. The chain joins TRBV3-1 to TRBJ2-7, with 10 bases matching TRBD2. V shed 7 bases, J shed 3 bases, and the junction held 9 bases outside the gene matches. The CDR3 sequence is 15 residues long. Germline values: CDR1 LGHDT, CDR2 YNNKEL (reference sequence). The CDR3 spells CASMPAGGSVYEQYF. CDR3 nucleotide sequence: TGTGCCAGCATGCCAGCGGGAGGGTCAGTCTACGAGCAGTACTTC.

The J gene is TRBJ2-6, the V gene TRBV4-1; no firm D call. The CDR3 consists of 17 residues. The germline V gene has CDR1 MGHRA and CDR2 YSYEKL. The V and J ends lost 0 bases and 4 bases respectively, with 13 bases between them. CDR3 DNA: TGCGCCAGCAGCCAAGAAGGTGTAGCTTCGGGGGCCAACGTCCTGACTTTC. Its translation: CASSQEGVASGANVLTF.

This clonotype came up a few times. The DNA of the CDR3 is TGCGCCAGCAGCGGGGGTAGGGTTGACGGTTGGGAGGATGAGCAGTTCTTC. Translated: CASSGGRVDGWEDEQFF. This chain links TRBV5-1 with TRBJ2-1; weak D call: TRBD2 (6 bases). The germline CDR1 and CDR2 sequences are SGHRS and YFSETQ. V was cut by 4 bases and J by 8 bases, with 25 bases left in between. The CDR3 length is 17 residues.

Many counts were recorded for this clonotype. This chain links TRBV12-3 or TRBV12-4 with TRBJ2-5; TRBD1 aligns across 8 bases. The ends lost 5 bases at V and 1 base at J; junction bases unmatched: 6. The CDR3 runs 15 residues. CDR3 sequence reads: CASSPGRGLQETQYF. CDR3 DNA sequence: TGTGCCAGCAGTCCCGGCAGGGGGCTCCAAGAGACCCAGTACTTC.

This clonotype showed up just a few times. The CDR3 nucleotides are TGTGCCAGCAGTTTAGGAGGGGTGATTTCTGAAGCTTTCTTT. Residues: CASSLGGVISEAFF. The chain uses TRBV27 and TRBJ1-1, with a tentative D call TRBD1 (5 bases). V lost 2 bases to trimming and J lost 6 bases, with 13 bases between them. Germline CDR1 MNHEY, CDR2 SMNVEV (reference sequence). CDR3 length equals 14 residues.

This clonotype was counted a few times. The rearrangement uses TRBV6-1 and TRBJ2-3; the match to TRBD2 covers 9 bases. Unmatched junction bases numbered 11, after V lost 4 bases and J lost 6 bases. Germline values: CDR1 MNHNS, CDR2 SASEGT. The CDR3 sequence is 16 residues long. The CDR3 protein is CASSGTSEVLRDTQYF. The CDR3 DNA reads TGTGCCAGCAGTGGGACTAGCGAGGTCTTGAGGGATACGCAGTATTTT.

The rearrangement links TRBV7-9 to TRBJ2-7; maybe TRBD2 (6 bases). Trimming removed 1 base from V and 4 bases from J, with 11 bases in between. The CDR3 is made up of 14 amino acids. Germline lookup yields CDR1 SEHNR and CDR2 FQNEAQ (reference sequence). The CDR3 DNA is TGTGCCAGCAGCTTAGGCGGGACCTTATACGAGCAGTACTTC. Translated, it gives CASSLGGTLYEQYF.

CDR3 nucleotides: TGTGCCAGTACCCAAAGTCCAGCGGGAGAGGTAGAGACCCAGTACTTC. Its translation is CASTQSPAGEVETQYF. This chain uses TRBV19 with TRBJ2-5; 8 positions match TRBD2. In germline, CDR1 is LNHDA, CDR2 SQIVND (reference sequence). The length of the CDR3 is 16 residues. V was pared by 7 bases and J by 4 bases, with 14 bases of the junction left unmatched.

This clonotype occurred a few times. The V gene is TRBV7-9, the J gene TRBJ2-1, with 7 nucleotides matching TRBD1. There are 15 residues in the CDR3. V dropped 0 bases and J dropped 2; count of bases not matched to a gene: 1. Germline CDR1 SEHNR, CDR2 FQNEAQ (reference sequence). This chain's CDR3 is CASSLAGGAYNEQFF. CDR3 DNA sequence: TGTGCCAGCAGCTTAGCAGGGGGCGCCTACAATGAGCAGTTCTTC.

This clonotype appeared a few times. CDR3 in amino acids: CASQQGIKAEAFF. In DNA, the CDR3 is TGTGCCAGTCAACAGGGAATTAAGGCTGAAGCTTTCTTT. V gene TRBV27 combines with J gene TRBJ1-1; the D gene is possibly TRBD1 (6 bases). Trimming took off 9 bases at V and 6 bases at J, with 17 bases between the two ends. Germline V gives CDR1 MNHEY, CDR2 SMNVEV (reference sequence). This CDR3 is 13 amino acids long.

V is TRBV2 and J is TRBJ1-1, with D unresolved. This CDR3 is 10 amino acids long. Germline CDR1 and CDR2: SNHLY and FYNNEI. V gave up 4 bases and J gave up 7 bases, with 4 bases separating them. CDR3 amino acids: CASSGIEAFF. CDR3 coding DNA: TGTGCCAGCAGTGGGATTGAAGCTTTCTTT.

The gene calls are TRBV11-2 and TRBJ2-1; D might be TRBD2 (6 bases). The length of the CDR3 is 15 residues. CDR1 and CDR2 (germline): SGHAT, FQNNGV. Trimming removed 6 bases from V and 2 bases from J, with 14 bases in between. The CDR3 is CASSNGRLPYNEQFF. In DNA, the CDR3 is TGTGCCAGCAGTAACGGGAGACTACCCTACAATGAGCAGTTCTTC.

This clonotype was detected a few times. The chain employs TRBV27 and TRBJ2-7, with D maybe TRBD1 (6 bases). V lost 5 bases, J lost 6 bases, and 14 bases lay in between. The CDR3 runs 13 residues. CDR1 MNHEY and CDR2 SMNVEV come from the germline V gene (reference sequence). This CDR3 is CASSQWTVTEQYF. The CDR3 region has the DNA TGTGCCAGCAGTCAATGGACAGTAACCGAGCAGTACTTC.

The gene calls are TRBV6-2 or TRBV6-3 and TRBJ2-6; D unresolved. V shed 0 bases and J shed 10 bases, with 7 bases lying between them. The CDR3 is 13 residues long. Germline CDR1 and CDR2: MNHEY and SVGEGT. The CDR3 sequence: CASSYSTGNVLTF. The DNA for the CDR3 is TGTGCCAGCAGTTACTCAACGGGTAACGTCCTGACTTTC.

The rearrangement joins TRBV27 to TRBJ2-5, with 8 bases that match TRBD1. After removal of 5 bases from V and 5 bases from J, the junction contained 7 bases not matched to a gene. Germline V CDR1 and CDR2: MNHEY, SMNVEV (reference sequence). CDR3 size: 14 residues. CDR3 amino acids: CASSPLDRAETQYF. The CDR3, as DNA: TGTGCCAGCAGTCCGTTGGACAGGGCGGAGACCCAGTACTTC.

V and J are TRBV20-1 and TRBJ2-5; 10 bases are shared with TRBD2. Trimming removed 0 bases from V and 1 base from J; junction bases left unmatched: 14. CDR3 length: 19 amino acids. Germline assignment: CDR1 DFQATT and CDR2 SNEGSKA (reference sequence). The CDR3 protein is CSARDRRLAGDGFQETQYF. CDR3 in DNA: TGCAGTGCTAGAGATCGGAGGCTAGCGGGAGACGGGTTCCAAGAGACCCAGTACTTC.

Many counts were recorded for this clonotype. CDR3 bases: TGTGCCAGCAGCTTAAAGGACAATGAGCAGTTCTTC. This gives the protein CASSLKDNEQFF. The genes are TRBV7-8 and TRBJ2-1; D gene unclear. The CDR3 has 12 residues. Trimming left V 2 bases short and J 5 bases short, with 4 bases between. Per the germline V gene, CDR1 is SGHVS and CDR2 is FQNEAQ.

The table lists this clonotype with a few counts. The V gene is TRBV20-1, the J gene TRBJ1-1, with D tentatively TRBD1 (6 bases). Germline assignment: CDR1 DFQATT and CDR2 SNEGSKA (reference sequence). Trimming took off 5 bases at V and 5 bases at J, with 15 bases between the two ends. The CDR3 has 13 residues. CDR3 nucleotides: TGCAGTGCTGGGGGAGGGGGGAGAACTGAAGCTTTCTTT. Protein: CSAGGGGRTEAFF.

The chain recombines TRBV12-3 or TRBV12-4 with TRBJ2-7, with TRBD1 matching over 7 bases. With 6 bases clipped from V and 6 bases from J, the junction kept 8 bases outside the gene matches. CDR3 length: 13 residues. CDR3 protein: CASRRGGRGEQYF. CDR3 nucleotides: TGTGCCAGCAGGAGAGGGGGCAGGGGCGAGCAGTACTTC.

This clonotype was seen ten or more times. The chain combines TRBV5-1 with TRBJ1-2; D not resolved. From germline, CDR1 is SGHRS and CDR2 YFSETQ. Deletions cut 1 base from V and 1 base from J, with 14 bases between. The CDR3 contains 16 residues. The chain's CDR3 is CASSLTANSLNYGYTF. The CDR3 DNA follows: TGCGCCAGCAGCTTGACGGCTAATTCCCTTAACTATGGCTACACCTTC.

This chain connects TRBV12-5 to TRBJ2-2; D remains unclear. Germline V gene data show CDR1 as LGHNT and CDR2 as FRNRAP. V was cut by 1 base and J by 2 bases, with 5 bases left in between. The CDR3 is 14 residues long. CDR3 coding DNA: TGTGCTAGTGGTTTGGACACAAACACCGGGGAGCTGTTTTTT. Translation gives CASGLDTNTGELFF.

The chain uses TRBV27 and TRBJ2-6, with 9 positions matching TRBD1. Looked up from germline, CDR1 is MNHEY and CDR2 is SMNVEV (reference sequence). The CDR3 extends over 14 amino acids. Written as DNA, the CDR3 is TGTGCGCGCCGGGACAGGGCCGGGGCCAACGTCCTGACTTTC. This encodes CARRDRAGANVLTF.

CDR3 coding DNA: TGTGCCTGGAGTGAAAGGAGCAGCCCCGTCGAGCAGTACTTC. Translated, it gives CAWSERSSPVEQYF. This sequence joins TRBV30 and TRBJ2-7; D unresolved. Trimming removed 1 base from V and 6 bases from J, with 16 bases in between. CDR1 is GTSNPN, CDR2 SVGIG, per germline (reference sequence). The CDR3 runs to 14 residues.